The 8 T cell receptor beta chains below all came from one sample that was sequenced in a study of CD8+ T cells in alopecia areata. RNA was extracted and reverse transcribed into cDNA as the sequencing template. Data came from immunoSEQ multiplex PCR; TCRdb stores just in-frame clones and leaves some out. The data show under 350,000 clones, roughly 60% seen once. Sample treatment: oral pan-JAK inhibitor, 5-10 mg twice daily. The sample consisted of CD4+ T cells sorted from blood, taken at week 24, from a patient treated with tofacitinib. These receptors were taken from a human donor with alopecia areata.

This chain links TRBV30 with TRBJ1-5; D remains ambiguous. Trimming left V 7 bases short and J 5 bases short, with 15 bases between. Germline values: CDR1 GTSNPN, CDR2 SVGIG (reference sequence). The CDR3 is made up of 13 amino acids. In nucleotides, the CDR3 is TGTGCCTACACACAACGTACCGATCAGCCCCAGCATTTT. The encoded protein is CAYTQRTDQPQHF.

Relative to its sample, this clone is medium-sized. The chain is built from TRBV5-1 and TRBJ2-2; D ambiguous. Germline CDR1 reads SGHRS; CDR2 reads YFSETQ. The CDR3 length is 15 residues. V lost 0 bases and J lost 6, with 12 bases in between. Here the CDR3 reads CASSLVLGEAGELFF. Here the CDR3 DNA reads TGCGCCAGCAGCTTGGTTCTTGGGGAAGCCGGGGAGCTGTTTTTT.

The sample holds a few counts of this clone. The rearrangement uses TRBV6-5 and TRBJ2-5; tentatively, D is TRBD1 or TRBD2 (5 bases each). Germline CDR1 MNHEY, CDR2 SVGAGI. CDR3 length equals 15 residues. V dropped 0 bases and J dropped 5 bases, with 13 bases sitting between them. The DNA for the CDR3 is TGTGCCAGCAGTTACTCGAGAGGGGAGAGGGAGACCCAGTACTTC. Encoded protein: CASSYSRGERETQYF.

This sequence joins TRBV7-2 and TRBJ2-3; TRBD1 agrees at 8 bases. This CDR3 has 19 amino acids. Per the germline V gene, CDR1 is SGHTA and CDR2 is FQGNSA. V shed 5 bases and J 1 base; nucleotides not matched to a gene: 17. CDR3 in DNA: TGTGCCAGCAGCGCAGGACAGGGAGGAAGGGCCCGAGGCACAGATACGCAGTATTTT. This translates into CASSAGQGGRARGTDTQYF. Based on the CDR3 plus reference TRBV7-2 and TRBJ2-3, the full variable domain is GAGVSQSPSNKVTEKGKDVELRCDPISGHTALYWYRQSLGQGLEFLIYFQGNSAPDKSGLPSDRFSAERTGGSVSTLTIQRTQQEDSAVYLCASSAGQGGRARGTDTQYFGPGTRLTVL.

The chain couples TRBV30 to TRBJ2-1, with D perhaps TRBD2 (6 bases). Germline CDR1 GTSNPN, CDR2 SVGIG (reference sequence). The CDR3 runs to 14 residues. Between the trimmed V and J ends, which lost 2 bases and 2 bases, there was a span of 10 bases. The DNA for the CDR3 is TGTGCCTGGAGTCAGGGAGGTCCCTACAATGAGCAGTTCTTC. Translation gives CAWSQGGPYNEQFF.

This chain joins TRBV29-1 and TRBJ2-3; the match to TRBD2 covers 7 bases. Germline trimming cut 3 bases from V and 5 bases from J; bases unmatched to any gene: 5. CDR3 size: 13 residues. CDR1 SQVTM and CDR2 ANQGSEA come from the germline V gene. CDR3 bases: TGCAGCGTTGATTCTTCTAGCGGAGATACGCAGTATTTT. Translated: CSVDSSSGDTQYF.

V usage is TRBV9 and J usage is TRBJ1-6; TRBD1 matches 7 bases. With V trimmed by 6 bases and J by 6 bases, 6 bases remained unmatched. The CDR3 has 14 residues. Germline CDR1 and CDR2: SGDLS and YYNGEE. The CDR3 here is CASNRDRANSPLHF. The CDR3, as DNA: TGTGCCAGCAACCGGGACAGAGCTAATTCACCCCTCCACTTT.

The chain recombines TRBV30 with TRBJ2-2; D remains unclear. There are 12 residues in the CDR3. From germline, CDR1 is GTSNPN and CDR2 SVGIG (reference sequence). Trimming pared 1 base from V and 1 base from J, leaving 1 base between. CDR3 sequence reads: CAWSENTGELFF. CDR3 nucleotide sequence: TGTGCCTGGAGTGAGAACACCGGGGAGCTGTTTTTT.